The 2 T cell receptor beta chains below were found in one sample sequenced in a study of blood T cell repertoires in COVID-19 (dated by TCRdb to about 2020). Receptor amplification or capture employed the immunoSEQ multiplex PCR assay. Here the immuneACCESS table is served through TCRdb, limited to in-frame sequences with V and J called. Missing clones are a known gap in these copies; in checked studies unresolved V genes cover under half, and the rest lacks a known reason. The sample profile shows some 57,000 clones; 85% of them were found once. The ten largest make up roughly 10% of the sample. The sample was peripheral blood. These receptors all come from a human donor in a cohort sampled during active COVID-19.

The CDR3 loop reads CASSIRTGGNQETQYF. CDR3 coding DNA: TGTGCCAGCAGCATTCGGACAGGGGGTAACCAAGAGACCCAGTACTTC. The chain combines TRBV5-4 with TRBJ2-5; 10 nucleotides line up with TRBD1. V gave up 4 bases and J gave up 0 bases; unmatched junction bases: 6. This CDR3 region has 16 residues. Germline V gene sequence: CDR1 SGHNT, CDR2 YYREEE (reference sequence). The full variable domain, rest sourced from reference TRBV5-4 and TRBJ2-5, is ETGVTQSPTHLIKTRGQQVTLRCSSQSGHNTVSWYQQALGQGPQFIFQYYREEENGRGNFPPRFSGLQFPNYSSELNVNALELDDSALYLCASSIRTGGNQETQYFGPGTRLLVL.

J is TRBJ2-1 and V is TRBV29-1, with 11 nucleotides matching TRBD2. With V trimmed by 6 bases and J by 3 bases, 10 bases remained unmatched. This CDR3 region has 16 residues. Per germline, CDR1 SQVTM and CDR2 ANQGSEA. CDR3 loop: CSVLTPGTSGYNEQFF. CDR3 nucleotide sequence: TGCAGCGTCCTTACGCCCGGGACTAGCGGCTACAATGAGCAGTTCTTC.